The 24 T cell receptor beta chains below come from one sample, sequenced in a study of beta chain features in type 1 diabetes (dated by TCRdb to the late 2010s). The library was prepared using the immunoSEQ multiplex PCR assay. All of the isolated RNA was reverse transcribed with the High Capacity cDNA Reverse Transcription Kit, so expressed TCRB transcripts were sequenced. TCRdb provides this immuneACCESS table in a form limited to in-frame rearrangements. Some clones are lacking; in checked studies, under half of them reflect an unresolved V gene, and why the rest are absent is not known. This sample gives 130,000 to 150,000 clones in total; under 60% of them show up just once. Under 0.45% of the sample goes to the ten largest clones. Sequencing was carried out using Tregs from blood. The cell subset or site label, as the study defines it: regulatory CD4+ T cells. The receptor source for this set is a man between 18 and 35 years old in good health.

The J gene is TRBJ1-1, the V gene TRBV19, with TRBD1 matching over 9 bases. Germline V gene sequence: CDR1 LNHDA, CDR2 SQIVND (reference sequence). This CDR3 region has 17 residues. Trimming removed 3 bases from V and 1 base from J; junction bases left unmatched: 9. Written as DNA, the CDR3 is TGTGCCAGTAGTATCCGACCTGGACAGGGGCGGAACACTGAAGCTTTCTTT. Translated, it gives CASSIRPGQGRNTEAFF.

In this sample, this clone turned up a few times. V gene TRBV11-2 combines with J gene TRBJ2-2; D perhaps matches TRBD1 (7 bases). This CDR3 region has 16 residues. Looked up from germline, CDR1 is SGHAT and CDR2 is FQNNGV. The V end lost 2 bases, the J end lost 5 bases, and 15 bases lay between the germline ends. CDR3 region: CASSLRRGQLTGELFF. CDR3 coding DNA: TGTGCCAGCAGCTTACGGCGGGGACAGCTTACCGGGGAGCTGTTTTTT.

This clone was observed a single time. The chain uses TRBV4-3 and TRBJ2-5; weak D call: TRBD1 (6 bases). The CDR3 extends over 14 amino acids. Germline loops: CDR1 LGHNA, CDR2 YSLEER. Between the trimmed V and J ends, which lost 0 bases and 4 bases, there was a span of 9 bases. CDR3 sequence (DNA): TGCGCCAGCAGCCAAGATTCACAGGGAGAGACCCAGTACTTC. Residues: CASSQDSQGETQYF.

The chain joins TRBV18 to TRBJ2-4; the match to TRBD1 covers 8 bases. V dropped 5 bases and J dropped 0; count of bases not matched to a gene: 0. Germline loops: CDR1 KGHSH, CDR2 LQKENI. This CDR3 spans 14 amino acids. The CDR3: CASSTGGAKNIQYF. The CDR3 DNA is TGTGCCAGCTCAACAGGGGGAGCCAAAAACATTCAGTACTTC.

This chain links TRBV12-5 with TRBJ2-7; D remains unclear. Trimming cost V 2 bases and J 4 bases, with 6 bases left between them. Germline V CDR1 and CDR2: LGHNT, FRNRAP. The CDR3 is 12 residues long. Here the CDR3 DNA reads TGTGCTAGTGGTTTGTCCCCTTACGAGCAGTACTTC. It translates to CASGLSPYEQYF.

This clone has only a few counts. CDR3 in DNA: TGTGCCATCAGTGTCGGGCAGGGGGCGCCTGGCTACACCTTC. Translating gives CAISVGQGAPGYTF. The rearrangement links TRBV10-3 to TRBJ1-2; 8 nucleotides line up with TRBD1. CDR1 is ENHRY, CDR2 SYGVKD, per germline. The junction had 8 bases not matched to a gene; V was cut back by 4 bases and J by 7 bases. This CDR3 is built from 14 residues.

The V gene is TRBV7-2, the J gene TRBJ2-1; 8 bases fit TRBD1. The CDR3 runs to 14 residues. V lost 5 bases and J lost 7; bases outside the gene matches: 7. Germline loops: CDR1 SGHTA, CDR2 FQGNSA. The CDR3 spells CASSGRTGRNEQFF. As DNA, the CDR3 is TGTGCCAGCAGCGGGAGGACAGGGAGGAATGAGCAGTTCTTC.

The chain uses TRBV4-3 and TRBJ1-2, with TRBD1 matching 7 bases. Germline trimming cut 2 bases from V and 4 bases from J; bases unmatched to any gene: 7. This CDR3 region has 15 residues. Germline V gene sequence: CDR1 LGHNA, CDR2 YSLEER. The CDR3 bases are TGCGCCAGCAGCCAAATGCGGGACAGATCCTATGGCTACACCTTC. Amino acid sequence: CASSQMRDRSYGYTF.

For the CDR3, the DNA is TGTGCCAGCAGCTTAGGAATAGGGGGCTCTGGGGCCAACGTCCTGACTTTC. It is translated as CASSLGIGGSGANVLTF. The V gene is TRBV7-9, the J gene TRBJ2-6; D possibly corresponds to TRBD1 (6 bases). This CDR3 region has 17 residues. CDR1 and CDR2 (germline): SEHNR, FQNEAQ (reference sequence). Between the trimmed V and J ends, which lost 1 base and 0 bases, there was a span of 10 bases.

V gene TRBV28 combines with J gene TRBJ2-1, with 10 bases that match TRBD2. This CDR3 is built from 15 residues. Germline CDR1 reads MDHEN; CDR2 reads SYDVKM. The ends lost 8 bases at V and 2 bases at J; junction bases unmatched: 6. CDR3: CASGQSGGAYNEQFF. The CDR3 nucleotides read TGTGCCAGCGGACAGAGCGGGGGGGCCTACAATGAGCAGTTCTTC. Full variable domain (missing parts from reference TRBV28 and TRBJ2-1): DVKVTQSSRYLVKRTGEKVFLECVQDMDHENMFWYRQDPGLGLRLIYFSYDVKMKEKGDIPEGYSVSREKKERFSLILESASTNQTSMYLCASGQSGGAYNEQFFGPGTRLTVL.

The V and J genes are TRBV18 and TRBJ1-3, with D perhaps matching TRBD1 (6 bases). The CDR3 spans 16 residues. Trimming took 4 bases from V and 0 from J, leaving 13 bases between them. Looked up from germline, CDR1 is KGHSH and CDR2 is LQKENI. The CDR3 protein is CASSRTGPDSGNTIYF. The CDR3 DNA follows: TGTGCCAGCTCACGCACAGGGCCCGACTCTGGAAACACCATATATTTT.

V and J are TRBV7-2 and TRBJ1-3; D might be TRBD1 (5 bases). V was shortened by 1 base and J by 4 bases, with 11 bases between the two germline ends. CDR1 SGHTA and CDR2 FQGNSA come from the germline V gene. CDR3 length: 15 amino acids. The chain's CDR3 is CASSLGGRFGNTIYF. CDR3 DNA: TGTGCCAGCAGCTTAGGGGGCAGGTTCGGAAACACCATATATTTT.

CDR3 nucleotides: TGTGCCAGCAGCTTTTACAGACCGAACACTGAAGCTTTCTTT. This encodes CASSFYRPNTEAFF. This chain joins TRBV11-2 and TRBJ1-1; D gene unclear. Trimming removed 3 bases from V and 1 base from J, with 9 bases in between. This CDR3 is built from 14 residues. Germline CDR1 reads SGHAT; CDR2 reads FQNNGV. Together with reference TRBV11-2 and TRBJ1-1, the CDR3 gives the full variable domain: EAGVAQSPRYKIIEKRQSVAFWCNPISGHATLYWYQQILGQGPKLLIQFQNNGVVDDSQLPKDRFSAERLKGVDSTLKIQPAKLEDSAVYLCASSFYRPNTEAFFGQGTRLTVV.

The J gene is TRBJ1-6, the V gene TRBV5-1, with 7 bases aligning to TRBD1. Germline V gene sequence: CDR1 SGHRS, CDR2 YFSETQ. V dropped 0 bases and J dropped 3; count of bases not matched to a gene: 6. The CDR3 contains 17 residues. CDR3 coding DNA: TGCGCCAGCAGCTTGGTACTTTGGACAGGCTATAATTCACCCCTCCACTTT. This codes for CASSLVLWTGYNSPLHF.

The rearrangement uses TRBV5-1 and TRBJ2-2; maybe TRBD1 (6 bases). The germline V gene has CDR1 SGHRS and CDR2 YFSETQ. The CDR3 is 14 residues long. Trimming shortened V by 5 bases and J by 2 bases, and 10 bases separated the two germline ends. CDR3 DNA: TGCGCCAGCAGAGAGGGGGTAAACACCGGGGAGCTGTTTTTT. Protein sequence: CASREGVNTGELFF.

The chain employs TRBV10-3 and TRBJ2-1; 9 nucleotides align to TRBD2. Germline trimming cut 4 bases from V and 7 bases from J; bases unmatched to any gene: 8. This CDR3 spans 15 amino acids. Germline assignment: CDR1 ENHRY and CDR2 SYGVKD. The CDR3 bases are TGTGCCATCAGTGGGTTAGCGGGAGTCGTGAATGAGCAGTTCTTC. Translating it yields CAISGLAGVVNEQFF.

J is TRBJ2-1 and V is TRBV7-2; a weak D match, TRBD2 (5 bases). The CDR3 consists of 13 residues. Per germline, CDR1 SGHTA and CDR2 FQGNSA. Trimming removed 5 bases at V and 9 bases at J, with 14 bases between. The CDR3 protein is CASSGWIEGEQFF. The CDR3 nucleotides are TGTGCCAGCAGCGGGTGGATTGAGGGTGAGCAGTTCTTC.

CDR3 sequence (DNA): TGTGCCAGCAGCTTGTCGGGACAGTATAGCAATCAGCCCCAGCATTTT. Protein: CASSLSGQYSNQPQHF. The chain employs TRBV11-3 and TRBJ1-5; TRBD1 matches 7 bases. The V and J ends lost 3 bases and 0 bases, in that order; junction bases with no gene match: 5. Germline V gene data show CDR1 as SGHNT and CDR2 as YENEEA. The CDR3 contains 16 residues.

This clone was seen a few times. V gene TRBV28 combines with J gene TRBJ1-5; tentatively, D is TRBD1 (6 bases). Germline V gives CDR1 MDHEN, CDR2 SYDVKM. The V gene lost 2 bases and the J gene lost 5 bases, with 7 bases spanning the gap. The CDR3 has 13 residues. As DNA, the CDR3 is TGTGCCAGCAGTTTAACAGGGTATCAGCCCCAGCATTTT. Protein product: CASSLTGYQPQHF.

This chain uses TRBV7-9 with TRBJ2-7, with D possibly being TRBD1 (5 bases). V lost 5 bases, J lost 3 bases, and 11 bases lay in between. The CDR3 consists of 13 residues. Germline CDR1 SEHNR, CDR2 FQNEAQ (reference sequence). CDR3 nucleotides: TGTGCCAGCAGCACCGGACAAGTCTACGAGCAGTACTTC. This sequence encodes CASSTGQVYEQYF.

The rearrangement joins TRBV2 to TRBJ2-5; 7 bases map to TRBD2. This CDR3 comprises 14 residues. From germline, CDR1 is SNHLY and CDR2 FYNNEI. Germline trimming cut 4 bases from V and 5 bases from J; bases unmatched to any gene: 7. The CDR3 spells CASSGGGGRETQYF. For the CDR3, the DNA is TGTGCCAGCAGTGGCGGGGGAGGGAGGGAGACCCAGTACTTC.

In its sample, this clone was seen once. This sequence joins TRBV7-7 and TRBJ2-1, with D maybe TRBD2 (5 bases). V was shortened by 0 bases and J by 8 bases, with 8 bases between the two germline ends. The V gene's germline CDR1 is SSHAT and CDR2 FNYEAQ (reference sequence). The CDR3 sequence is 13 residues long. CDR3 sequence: CASSLAPRDEQFF. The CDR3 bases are TGTGCCAGCAGCTTAGCTCCGAGGGATGAGCAGTTCTTC.

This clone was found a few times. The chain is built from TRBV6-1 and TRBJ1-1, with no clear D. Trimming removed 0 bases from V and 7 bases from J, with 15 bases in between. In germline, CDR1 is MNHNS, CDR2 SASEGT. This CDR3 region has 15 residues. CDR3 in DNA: TGTGCCAGCAGTGAAGCGCTTCTTAGCAGACGTGAAGCTTTCTTT. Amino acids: CASSEALLSRREAFF.

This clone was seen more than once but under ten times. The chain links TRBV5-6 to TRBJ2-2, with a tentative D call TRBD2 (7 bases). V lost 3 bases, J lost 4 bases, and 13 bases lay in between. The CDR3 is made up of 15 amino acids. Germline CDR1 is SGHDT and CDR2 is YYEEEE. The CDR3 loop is CASSWWGGPTGELFF. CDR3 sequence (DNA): TGTGCCAGCAGCTGGTGGGGGGGCCCCACCGGGGAGCTGTTTTTT.